This T cell receptor beta chain was observed in a study of cytomegalovirus exposure and HLA in healthy donors. The wider study: The same platform was used for the 110 or so validation repertoires as for the approximately 670 first-cohort repertoires, as reported in a later analysis. Regarding the study as a whole: Subsequent analysis found a tendency for first-cohort TCR clusters to co-occur within the 95 to 150 validation repertoires. In vitro confirmation showed a few CMV-associated chains to be CMV antigen specific.

The table came from immunoSEQ multiplex PCR; TCRdb's copy has only in-frame clones and leaves some out. The sample lists 200,000 to 250,000 clones, around 86% occurring once. J lost 10 bases, V lost 5 bases, and 11 bases had no gene match. Germline V gene lookup returns CDR1 PRHDT and CDR2 FYEKMQ (reference sequence). This CDR3 comprises 14 residues. As for this clone: Its antigen is not known.

The roughly 120-subject validation cohort, separate from the approximately 670-subject first cohort, included the donors. The TCR originated in a woman between 18 and 30 years old in good health and CMV-seropositive. This chain joins TRBV13 and TRBJ2-1; 7 positions match TRBD2. Material for sequencing was PBMCs. The CDR3 nucleotides read TGTGCCAGCAGCCTCCAAGCGGGACGGGACGAGCAGTTCTTC. Translated, it gives CASSLQAGRDEQFF.